This T cell receptor (beta chain) was documented in a study of T-cell reconstitution after alpha-beta-depleted transplantation in children. Study-wide results and caveats: Newly made T cells mostly supplied T-cell counts and diversity one year after transplant. The origin of high day-60 TCRbeta diversity in some patients lay in surviving recipient T cells and thymic progenitors. Expanded clones from the graft, numbering several hundred, reportedly supplied alpha-beta T cells about two months after transplant.

Comments on this clonotype: What it binds is unknown.

The CDR3 has 15 amino acids. Deletions cut 4 bases from V and 0 bases from J, with 10 bases between. CDR1 is SGDLS and CDR2 is YYNGEE in the germline V gene. Unique molecular identifiers were used in preparing the TCRbeta library. MiXCR, run by TCRdb on the PCR reads, gives a single entry per CDR3 protein. The sample yields about 980,000 distinct CDR3 sequences, about 30% seen once. The sample in question was PBMCs, mostly from graft donor cells, obtained 360 days after TCRalphabeta/CD19-depleted stem cell transplant. The source of this sequence is a boy in the first two years of life who had a stem cell transplant for SCID, so the T cells may come from the graft donor. The rearrangement joins TRBV9 to TRBJ2-2; D ambiguous. Here the CDR3 DNA reads TGTGCCAGCAGCTATTTCCTCGCGAACACCGGGGAGCTGTTTTTT. This encodes CASSYFLANTGELFF.